The 32 T cell receptor beta chains reported below all come from one sample, sequenced in a study of blood T cell repertoires in COVID-19. The assay was immunoSEQ multiplex PCR, and TCRdb's table has in-frame clones only and misses some. The table includes some 200,000 clones, 81% detected once. Sequencing used peripheral blood. The receptors here all came from a woman aged 35 to 49 with COVID-19, enrolled during active disease.

This chain uses TRBV10-3 with TRBJ1-1; D perhaps matches TRBD1 (5 bases). The CDR3 totals 14 residues. Between the trimmed V and J ends, which lost 8 bases and 3 bases, there was a span of 16 bases. CDR1 is ENHRY, CDR2 SYGVKD, per germline. CDR3 in amino acids: CAIGRQGSYTEAFF. The CDR3 DNA sequence: TGTGCCATCGGGCGGCAGGGATCCTACACTGAAGCTTTCTTT.

The gene calls are TRBV1 and TRBJ2-5; the DNA was not compared with TRBD2, the D call given in the table. TRBV1 constitutes a pseudogene. This CDR3 is built from 16 residues. The CDR3 loop is CTSSQDLTPSQETQYF. For the CDR3, the DNA is TGCACCAGCAGCCAAGATTTGACTCCCAGCCAAGAGACCCAGTACTTC.

The chain is built from TRBV2 and TRBJ2-2, with 9 nucleotides matching TRBD1. This CDR3 is 14 amino acids long. The V gene end was trimmed by 6 bases and the J gene end by 4 bases; junction bases not matched to a gene: 3. CDR1 is SNHLY and CDR2 is FYNNEI in the germline V gene. In DNA form, the CDR3 reads TGTGCCAGCAGGGACAGGGGAGTCACCGGGGAGCTGTTTTTT. Encoded protein: CASRDRGVTGELFF.

The gene calls are TRBV5-6 and TRBJ2-1; possibly TRBD2 for D (6 bases). Trimming took 6 bases from V and 10 from J, leaving 20 bases between them. The CDR3 has 14 residues. Germline V gene sequence: CDR1 SGHDT, CDR2 YYEEEE. The CDR3 bases are TGTGCCAGCACCATGGCCCGCGGGAACGCGGAGCAGTTCTTC. The encoded protein is CASTMARGNAEQFF.

The J gene is TRBJ2-1, the V gene TRBV27, with a weak D call TRBD2 (5 bases). CDR3 length: 15 amino acids. Trimming stripped 5 bases from V and 4 bases from J, with 15 bases between. CDR1 and CDR2 from the germline V gene are MNHEY and SMNVEV (reference sequence). CDR3 nucleotides: TGTGCCAGCAGTCCTAGCAGGAATAATTACAATGAGCAGTTCTTC. Translating gives CASSPSRNNYNEQFF.

This clone has a handful of counts. The V gene is TRBV5-6, the J gene TRBJ1-4, with 7 nucleotides matching TRBD1. With 4 bases clipped from V and 2 bases from J, the junction kept 5 bases outside the gene matches. The germline V gene has CDR1 SGHDT and CDR2 YYEEEE. The CDR3 totals 15 residues. This CDR3 reads CASSPRDSTNEKLFF. The CDR3, as DNA: TGTGCCAGCAGCCCTCGGGACAGTACTAATGAAAAACTGTTTTTT.

This chain joins TRBV27 and TRBJ2-7, with 7 bases lining up with TRBD1. Trimming removed 5 bases from V and 5 bases from J; junction bases left unmatched: 9. Germline-derived CDR1 and CDR2 are MNHEY and SMNVEV (reference sequence). This CDR3 spans 14 amino acids. In DNA form, the CDR3 reads TGTGCCAGCAGTGTACGACAGGGATCCGACGAGCAGTACTTC. The encoded protein is CASSVRQGSDEQYF.

The chain has TRBV24-1 and TRBJ2-3; tentatively, D is TRBD2 (6 bases). V was trimmed by 5 bases and J by 0 bases, leaving 20 bases between them. The CDR3 runs to 18 residues. Germline-derived CDR1 and CDR2 are KGHDR and SFDVKD. The CDR3 loop reads CATSGRELGRVSTDTQYF. The CDR3 DNA sequence: TGTGCCACCAGTGGTCGGGAGCTGGGACGGGTTAGCACAGATACGCAGTATTTT.

V gene TRBV30 combines with J gene TRBJ1-2; D gene unclear. The germline V gene has CDR1 GTSNPN and CDR2 SVGIG (reference sequence). CDR3 length equals 13 residues. The V end lost 2 bases, the J end lost 6 bases, and 13 bases lay between the germline ends. The CDR3 DNA reads TGTGCCTGGAGTTTCTCAAGGGAGAATGGCTACACCTTC. Protein sequence: CAWSFSRENGYTF.

The chain links TRBV6-4 to TRBJ2-3, with 9 bases identical to TRBD1. This CDR3 region has 15 residues. CDR1 is MRHNA, CDR2 SNTAGT, per germline. J was trimmed by 3 bases and V by 2 bases; bases with no gene match: 3. CDR3 bases: TGTGCCAGCAGTGACGGAGGACAGGGGACAGATACGCAGTATTTT. This gives the protein CASSDGGQGTDTQYF.

The gene calls are TRBV20-1 and TRBJ2-7; TRBD1 agrees at 7 bases. The V segment lost 3 bases and the J segment 2 bases; nucleotides outside the gene matches: 1. CDR3 length equals 12 residues. Looked up from germline, CDR1 is DFQATT and CDR2 is SNEGSKA (reference sequence). CDR3 nucleotides: TGCAGTGCTAGTGGGACAGCCTACGAGCAGTACTTC. This gives the protein CSASGTAYEQYF.

The chain recombines TRBV7-9 with TRBJ2-5; perhaps TRBD2 as D (6 bases). The CDR3 consists of 15 residues. The ends were cut back, 5 bases at V and 2 bases at J, with 15 bases in the middle. Germline CDR1 and CDR2: SEHNR and FQNEAQ (reference sequence). CDR3 in DNA: TGTGCCAGCAGCCCTCTTTGGGGGGAACAAGAGACCCAGTACTTC. Translation: CASSPLWGEQETQYF.

The sample holds a few counts of this clone. The rearrangement joins TRBV4-1 to TRBJ1-1; no reliable D call. CDR1 and CDR2 from the germline V gene are MGHRA and YSYEKL. CDR3 size: 15 residues. Between the trimmed V and J ends, which lost 2 bases and 4 bases, there was a span of 14 bases. The CDR3 DNA follows: TGCGCCAGCAGCCAATCGGAACCTTGGAGCACTGAAGCTTTCTTT. Protein product: CASSQSEPWSTEAFF.

V usage is TRBV3-1 (or the pseudogene TRBV3-2) and J usage is TRBJ1-4; the match to TRBD1 covers 8 bases. The CDR3 runs to 14 residues. The trim removed 7 bases at V and 8 bases at J, leaving 9 bases unmatched. CDR1 and CDR2 (germline): LGHDT, YNNKEL (reference sequence). The CDR3 protein is CASNVRGLGEKLFF. The CDR3 bases are TGTGCCAGCAACGTCAGGGGGCTCGGAGAAAAACTGTTTTTT.

This clone appeared many times. V and J are TRBV24-1 and TRBJ2-7, with TRBD2 as a possible D gene (6 bases). Trimming left V 1 base short and J 3 bases short, with 18 bases between. Germline CDR1 KGHDR, CDR2 SFDVKD. CDR3 size: 17 residues. CDR3 coding DNA: TGTGCCACCAGTGATTTTAACCCGGGACCCGGGGGCTACGAGCAGTACGTC. This translates into CATSDFNPGPGGYEQYV.

This chain links TRBV6-5 with TRBJ1-6; 8 bases map to TRBD1. Germline V CDR1 and CDR2: MNHEY, SVGAGI. Trimming at V came to 6 bases and at J to 6 bases, leaving 4 bases not matched to a gene. CDR3 length: 14 residues. The CDR3 nucleotides are TGTGCCAGCAGGGACAGGGTCCGTAATTCACCCCTCCACTTT. It is translated as CASRDRVRNSPLHF.

The V call is TRBV7-9, the J call TRBJ1-5, with TRBD1 identical over 8 bases. The V gene end was trimmed by 3 bases and the J gene end by 3 bases; junction bases not matched to a gene: 7. This CDR3 is built from 16 residues. Germline CDR1 and CDR2: SEHNR and FQNEAQ (reference sequence). The DNA for the CDR3 is TGTGCCAGCAGCTTCGCAGGACAGGGCCACAATCAGCCCCAGCATTTT. Amino acids: CASSFAGQGHNQPQHF.

The chain recombines TRBV15 with TRBJ2-7; D gene unclear. Per germline, CDR1 LNHNV and CDR2 YYDKDF (reference sequence). The length of the CDR3 is 13 residues. Trimming removed 0 bases from V and 4 bases from J, with 7 bases in between. CDR3: CATSRDRHYEQYV. The CDR3 coding sequence is TGTGCCACCAGCAGAGACCGACATTACGAGCAGTACGTC.

This clone was counted once. The chain joins TRBV20-1 to TRBJ2-3; no reliable D call. Trimming cost V 3 bases and J 5 bases, with 6 bases left between them. Germline assignment: CDR1 DFQATT and CDR2 SNEGSKA (reference sequence). CDR3 length equals 11 residues. The CDR3 region has the DNA TGCAGTGCTAGTATAATAGATACGCAGTATTTT. Protein: CSASIIDTQYF.

This clone has just one count. The chain couples TRBV28 to TRBJ2-1, with TRBD1 as a possible D gene (5 bases). This CDR3 is 17 amino acids long. Between the trimmed V and J ends, which lost 4 bases and 0 bases, there was a span of 16 bases. Germline lookup yields CDR1 MDHEN and CDR2 SYDVKM. Written as DNA, the CDR3 is TGTGCCAGCAGTTACCAGGTAGGGGCTTTCTCCTACAATGAGCAGTTCTTC. Translated: CASSYQVGAFSYNEQFF. The variable domain in full, with the rest retrieved from reference TRBV28 and TRBJ2-1, is DVKVTQSSRYLVKRTGEKVFLECVQDMDHENMFWYRQDPGLGLRLIYFSYDVKMKEKGDIPEGYSVSREKKERFSLILESASTNQTSMYLCASSYQVGAFSYNEQFFGPGTRLTVL.

V gene TRBV9 combines with J gene TRBJ1-6, with 7 bases identical to TRBD1. Germline CDR1 reads SGDLS; CDR2 reads YYNGEE. The CDR3 consists of 14 residues. With 7 bases clipped from V and 9 bases from J, the junction kept 10 bases outside the gene matches. The CDR3 sequence is CASGTRQGGSPLHF. The CDR3 DNA follows: TGTGCCAGCGGCACTCGACAGGGTGGTTCACCCCTCCACTTT.

The chain uses TRBV30 and TRBJ2-5; D not certain. The V gene lost 0 bases and the J gene lost 3 bases, with 11 bases spanning the gap. CDR3 length: 14 amino acids. Germline V CDR1 and CDR2: GTSNPN, SVGIG (reference sequence). The CDR3, as DNA: TGTGCCTGGAGTGTACAGCTGGTCAAAGAGACCCAGTACTTC. This encodes CAWSVQLVKETQYF.

The CDR3 DNA reads TGTGCCAGCAGGAGCCGGGACAGGGAAGCTTTCTTT. It translates to CASRSRDREAFF. The chain employs TRBV14 and TRBJ1-1, with TRBD1 identical over 8 bases. This CDR3 spans 12 amino acids. Germline-derived CDR1 and CDR2 are SGHDN and FVKESK. J was trimmed by 8 bases and V by 6 bases; bases with no gene match: 5.

The V call is TRBV5-6, the J call TRBJ1-5, with TRBD1 matching 7 bases. With V trimmed by 2 bases and J by 0 bases, 8 bases remained unmatched. This CDR3 has 17 residues. Germline CDR1 reads SGHDT; CDR2 reads YYEEEE. This chain's CDR3 is CASSFYSGTASNQPQHF. The CDR3 coding sequence is TGTGCCAGCAGCTTTTATTCCGGGACAGCTAGCAATCAGCCCCAGCATTTT.

The V gene is TRBV3-1 (or the pseudogene TRBV3-2), the J gene TRBJ2-1; 13 bases map to TRBD2. After removal of 6 bases from V and 7 bases from J, the junction contained 6 bases not matched to a gene. Germline-derived CDR1 and CDR2 are LGHDT and YNNKEL (reference sequence). The CDR3 has 15 residues. CDR3 bases: TGTGCCAGCAGTCCGACTAGCGGGAGGCTAAATGAGCAGTTCTTC. It codes for CASSPTSGRLNEQFF.

This clone was seen once. This chain joins TRBV9 and TRBJ1-6; maybe TRBD1 (6 bases). The CDR3 sequence is 14 residues long. Germline CDR1 SGDLS, CDR2 YYNGEE. V dropped 4 bases and J dropped 10 bases, with 15 bases sitting between them. CDR3: CASSRQGIGSPLHF. CDR3 DNA sequence: TGTGCCAGCAGCCGGCAGGGGATCGGATCACCCCTCCACTTT.

This chain uses TRBV2 with TRBJ2-2, with TRBD1 matching 8 bases. The CDR3 covers 15 residues. Germline-derived CDR1 and CDR2 are SNHLY and FYNNEI. Trimming at V came to 10 bases and at J to 1 base, leaving 8 bases not matched to a gene. In DNA form, the CDR3 reads TGTGCCATCCTTCAGGGGGCTTGGAACACCGGGGAGCTGTTTTTT. Protein: CAILQGAWNTGELFF.

The chain couples TRBV11-2 to TRBJ2-7, with TRBD1 matching over 11 bases. Looked up from germline, CDR1 is SGHAT and CDR2 is FQNNGV. Trimming at V came to 5 bases and at J to 4 bases, leaving 7 bases not matched to a gene. This CDR3 spans 15 amino acids. DNA of the CDR3: TGTGCCAGCAGCCTCGGACAGGGGGCGCTTTACGAGCAGTACTTC. This translates into CASSLGQGALYEQYF.

The table lists this clone with a count of one. V is TRBV3-1 (or the pseudogene TRBV3-2) and J is TRBJ1-5, with D tentatively TRBD1 (6 bases). The germline V and J ends were trimmed by 3 bases and 3 bases, with 15 bases remaining between them. CDR1 and CDR2 from the germline V gene are LGHDT and YNNKEL (reference sequence). The CDR3 spans 16 residues. Here the CDR3 reads CASSQFGGAYNQPQHF. For the CDR3, the DNA is TGTGCCAGCAGCCAGTTCGGGGGGGCCTACAATCAGCCCCAGCATTTT.

The CDR3 protein is CASSKATRPETQYF. The CDR3 bases are TGTGCCAGCAGCAAAGCAACCAGGCCGGAGACCCAGTACTTC. The V gene is TRBV28, the J gene TRBJ2-5; no clear D gene. Germline-derived CDR1 and CDR2 are MDHEN and SYDVKM. Trimming pared 6 bases from V and 5 bases from J, leaving 16 bases between. The CDR3 is made up of 14 amino acids.

The chain uses TRBV28 and TRBJ2-7; D perhaps matches TRBD1 (5 bases). The CDR3 extends over 15 amino acids. The germline V gene has CDR1 MDHEN and CDR2 SYDVKM. The V end was cut by 4 bases, the J end by 4 bases, with 17 bases between. The DNA of the CDR3 is TGTGCCAGCAGTTCTCAGACAATGGGGCAATACGAGCAGTACTTC. Its translation is CASSSQTMGQYEQYF. Full variable domain (remainder filled in from reference TRBV28 and TRBJ2-7): DVKVTQSSRYLVKRTGEKVFLECVQDMDHENMFWYRQDPGLGLRLIYFSYDVKMKEKGDIPEGYSVSREKKERFSLILESASTNQTSMYLCASSSQTMGQYEQYFGPGTRLTVT.

This clone was seen a few times. The chain carries TRBV6-4 and TRBJ1-1, with TRBD1 as a possible D gene (5 bases). In germline, CDR1 is MRHNA, CDR2 SNTAGT. CDR3 length: 13 amino acids. Trimming removed 3 bases at V and 2 bases at J, with 7 bases between. CDR3 in DNA: TGTGCCAGCAGTGAGGACACAAACACTGAAGCTTTCTTT. Translation: CASSEDTNTEAFF.